This passage covers 14 T cell receptor beta chains from one sample sequenced in a study. Each CDR3 protein gets one entry after TCRdb re-called the RT-PCR reads with MiXCR. The sample comprises fewer than 800,000 distinct CDR3 sequences, 12% to 15% of which are singletons, and roughly 3.9% rests with the top ten. The specimen was memory CD4+ T cells from blood. The receptors stem from a female donor in good health, serving as a healthy control.

This clonotype was recorded at least ten times. The V gene is TRBV20-1, the J gene TRBJ2-1, with 10 bases aligning to TRBD2. Germline CDR1 is DFQATT and CDR2 is SNEGSKA (reference sequence). This CDR3 region has 15 residues. The junction had 3 bases not matched to a gene; V was cut back by 2 bases and J by 2 bases. The CDR3 region has the DNA TGCAGTGCTAGATTAGCGGGGGGCCCCTACAATGAGCAGTTCTTC. The encoded protein is CSARLAGGPYNEQFF.

This clonotype came up a few times. The chain combines TRBV11-2 with TRBJ1-3, with TRBD1 identical over 8 bases. CDR3 length: 15 residues. V shed 0 bases, J shed 2 bases, and the junction held 0 bases outside the gene matches. The V gene's germline CDR1 is SGHAT and CDR2 FQNNGV. CDR3 nucleotides: TGTGCCAGCAGCTTAGAGGACAGGGCTGGAAACACCATATATTTT. Translated, it gives CASSLEDRAGNTIYF. Looking up the rest from reference TRBV11-2 and TRBJ1-3 gives the full variable domain: EAGVAQSPRYKIIEKRQSVAFWCNPISGHATLYWYQQILGQGPKLLIQFQNNGVVDDSQLPKDRFSAERLKGVDSTLKIQPAKLEDSAVYLCASSLEDRAGNTIYFGEGSWLTVV.

This rearrangement joins TRBV5-5 to TRBJ1-2, with D possibly TRBD1 on 5 matching bases. The length of the CDR3 is 13 residues. From germline, CDR1 is SGHKS and CDR2 YYEKEE (reference sequence). The ends were cut back, 4 bases at V and 4 bases at J, with 11 bases in the middle. The CDR3 spells CASSPRDFYGYTF. The CDR3 DNA follows: TGTGCCAGCAGCCCTCGGGACTTCTATGGCTACACCTTC.

This clonotype was seen only a few times. The V and J genes are TRBV6-6 and TRBJ1-5, with D unresolved. This CDR3 is 13 amino acids long. From germline, CDR1 is MNHNY and CDR2 SVGAGI (reference sequence). Trimming removed 6 bases at V and 3 bases at J, with 9 bases between. The CDR3 region is CASSPITNQPQHF. CDR3 nucleotides: TGTGCCAGCAGCCCTATTACCAATCAGCCCCAGCATTTT.

This clonotype was picked up many times. Relative to the germline gene, one junction end is altered; a read error may explain this. The rearrangement joins TRBV29-1 to TRBJ2-7, with 8 positions matching TRBD1. Germline lookup yields CDR1 SQVTM and CDR2 ANQGSEA. CDR3 length equals 12 residues. This CDR3 is CSVERGRQGKDF. The DNA for the CDR3 is TGCAGCGTTGAAAGGGGGAGACAGGGGAAAGACTTC.

This clonotype was seen only a few times. This sequence joins TRBV12-3 or TRBV12-4 and TRBJ2-3; weak D call: TRBD1 (5 bases). V shed 7 bases and J shed 6 bases, with 14 bases lying between them. This CDR3 has 13 amino acids. CDR3 amino acids: CASTPLGVDTQYF. As DNA, the CDR3 is TGTGCCAGCACCCCTTTAGGGGTGGATACGCAGTATTTT.

This chain's CDR3 is CASSAIPGSEQYF. The CDR3 DNA reads as TGTGCCAGCAGCGCTATACCAGGAAGCGAGCAGTACTTC. The J gene is TRBJ2-7, the V gene TRBV7-9, with D uncertain. This CDR3 has 13 residues. Germline lookup yields CDR1 SEHNR and CDR2 FQNEAQ (reference sequence). With 5 bases removed from V and 6 bases from J, the gap between germline ends came to 14 bases. Full variable domain (missing parts from reference TRBV7-9 and TRBJ2-7): DTGVSQNPRHKITKRGQNVTFRCDPISEHNRLYWYRQTLGQGPEFLTYFQNEAQLEKSRLLSDRFSAERPKGSFSTLEIQRTEQGDSAMYLCASSAIPGSEQYFGPGTRLTVT.

This clonotype was seen ten or more times. In DNA form, the CDR3 reads TGCAGTGCTCCCTCCCTTGAGACCCAGTACTTC. This sequence encodes CSAPSLETQYF. V and J are TRBV20-1 and TRBJ2-5; D ambiguous. Germline V lookup: CDR1 DFQATT, CDR2 SNEGSKA (reference sequence). The CDR3 is 11 amino acids. Trimming removed 5 bases from V and 5 bases from J, with 9 bases in between.

This clonotype occurred many times. The chain is built from TRBV20-1 and TRBJ1-2; a possible D gene is TRBD1 (6 bases). V was pared by 6 bases and J by 5 bases, with 13 bases between. The germline CDR1 and CDR2 sequences are DFQATT and SNEGSKA (reference sequence). This CDR3 is built from 12 residues. The CDR3 sequence is CSADDRTYGYTF. CDR3 nucleotide sequence: TGCAGTGCGGACGACAGGACGTATGGCTACACCTTC.

The chain couples TRBV20-1 to TRBJ2-5; the D gene is possibly TRBD1 (6 bases). The CDR3 spans 14 residues. V lost 4 bases, J lost 2 bases, and 14 bases lay in between. CDR1 is DFQATT and CDR2 is SNEGSKA in the germline V gene (reference sequence). This CDR3 reads CSAKRPGQQETQYF. DNA for the CDR3: TGCAGTGCTAAACGACCGGGACAACAAGAGACCCAGTACTTC.

This clonotype was detected ten times or more. The chain combines TRBV7-3 with TRBJ2-1; either TRBD1 or TRBD2 may fit D (5 bases each). V was shortened by 0 bases and J by 5 bases, with 8 bases between the two germline ends. The CDR3 length is 14 residues. Germline loops: CDR1 SGHTA, CDR2 FQGTGA. Here the CDR3 reads CASSLTRDDNEQFF. Written as DNA, the CDR3 is TGTGCCAGCAGCTTAACTAGGGACGACAATGAGCAGTTCTTC.

J is TRBJ1-2 and V is TRBV6-6, with 7 nucleotides matching TRBD1. In germline, CDR1 is MNHNY, CDR2 SVGAGI (reference sequence). V trimming: 4 bases; J trimming: 8 bases; junction bases outside the gene matches: 10. The CDR3 runs to 14 residues. CDR3 sequence (DNA): TGTGCCAGCAGTTTCCCCCCGACAGGGATCGGCTACACCTTC. Protein product: CASSFPPTGIGYTF.

This clonotype was counted ten times or more. CDR3 sequence reads: CASSLAPGQGAEETQYF. CDR3 sequence (DNA): TGCGCCAGCAGCTTGGCCCCCGGACAGGGGGCTGAGGAGACCCAGTACTTC. The chain recombines TRBV5-1 with TRBJ2-5; TRBD1 matches at 11 bases. The trim removed 0 bases at V and 5 bases at J, leaving 9 bases unmatched. Germline CDR1 reads SGHRS; CDR2 reads YFSETQ. The CDR3 runs 17 residues.

This clonotype occurred many times. The chain is built from TRBV12-3 or TRBV12-4 and TRBJ2-3; unclear D gene. Between the trimmed V and J ends, which lost 4 bases and 8 bases, there was a span of 10 bases. The CDR3 sequence is 12 residues long. CDR3 protein: CASSSSERTQYF. The CDR3 nucleotides read TGTGCCAGCAGTTCCAGCGAACGTACGCAGTATTTT.